Sequencing of this T cell receptor beta chain was carried out in a study of shared clonotypes between healthy human individuals. Study context: Those who served as donors were a couple of women and a few men between the ages of 18 and 49. CD4 naive and CD4 memory each took three plates per donor, while CD8 naive took two and CD8 memory one. Points from the study as a whole: For naive CD4 cells, roughly 5% of clonotypes were shared across a few donors.

Method: immunoSEQ multiplex PCR; TCRdb's copy keeps in-frame clones and lacks some. The table has about 680,000 clones, approximately 73% seen once. About this clone: The antigen remains unidentified.

The TCR comes from a woman in her 30s in good health. Sequenced input: memory CD4+ T cells sorted from blood. As for subset: CD45RA-negative fraction.

The DNA for the CDR3 is TGTGCCAGCAGCCTCGACAGGGGCTACGAGCAGTACTTC. Translation gives CASSLDRGYEQYF. The rearrangement joins TRBV6-5 to TRBJ2-7; TRBD1 matches 8 bases. CDR3 length equals 13 residues. The germline gives CDR1 MNHEY, CDR2 SVGAGI. J lost 3 bases, V lost 6 bases, and 4 bases had no gene match.